Shown below are 17 T cell receptor beta chains from a single sample sequenced in a study of identical twins. In TCRdb, the 5' RACE reads were re-called with MiXCR into one record per CDR3 protein. Here the sample spans about 920,000 distinct CDR3 sequences, 12% being singletons. These same data were also listed under a study on yellow fever vaccine responses in identical twins.

Sequenced sample: PBMCs. The receptors were gathered from a woman younger than 35 in good health.

This clonotype appeared many times. The chain is built from TRBV10-3 and TRBJ2-7; D call uncertain. This CDR3 spans 13 amino acids. Trimming removed 10 bases at V and 2 bases at J, with 15 bases between. The germline V gene has CDR1 ENHRY and CDR2 SYGVKD. The CDR3 here is CATRGEATYEQYV. In DNA form, the CDR3 reads TGTGCCACCCGTGGTGAAGCAACCTACGAGCAGTACGTC.

This clonotype was seen many times. This chain uses TRBV20-1 with TRBJ1-6; maybe TRBD1 (5 bases). Per the germline V gene, CDR1 is DFQATT and CDR2 is SNEGSKA (reference sequence). Trimming cost V 0 bases and J 9 bases, with 18 bases left between them. The CDR3 extends over 16 amino acids. DNA for the CDR3: TGCAGTGCTAGAGAGGGGGTCCTCGGTGGGGTTTCACCCCTCCACTTT. As protein: CSAREGVLGGVSPLHF.

The chain couples TRBV12-3 or TRBV12-4 to TRBJ2-5, with 14 bases fitting TRBD2. The CDR3 has 18 residues. Trimming at V came to 11 bases and at J to 5 bases, leaving 19 bases not matched to a gene. CDR3 nucleotides: TGTGCCTTCAGTTTAGTAGGCAGGGGACTAGCGGGAGTGGAGACCCAGTACTTC. This codes for CAFSLVGRGLAGVETQYF.

Comment on this clonotype: A much more abundant neighbour one base away suggests this may be a read error. CDR3 sequence reads: CASRQGQSSYNEQFF. CDR3 DNA sequence: TGTGCCAGCAGACAAGGACAGAGCTCCTACAATGAGCAGTTCTTC. The J gene is TRBJ2-1, the V gene TRBV28; D might be TRBD1 (6 bases). This CDR3 region has 15 residues. Germline assignment: CDR1 MDHEN and CDR2 SYDVKM. V shed 6 bases and J shed 0 bases, with 12 bases lying between them.

V is TRBV10-2 and J is TRBJ1-1; 9 positions match TRBD1. This CDR3 has 18 amino acids. Per germline, CDR1 WSHSY and CDR2 SAAADI. V dropped 7 bases and J dropped 3; count of bases not matched to a gene: 18. For the CDR3, the DNA is TGCGCCAGCAAAGGCCTCCCCCGGGACAGGGACACGGACACTGAAGCTTTCTTT. Translating gives CASKGLPRDRDTDTEAFF.

The gene calls are TRBV6-1 and TRBJ2-1; weak D call: TRBD2 (5 bases). Trimming removed 6 bases from V and 7 bases from J, with 13 bases in between. The CDR3 covers 13 residues. Germline V gives CDR1 MNHNS, CDR2 SASEGT. Here the CDR3 reads CASREDSFNEQFF. The DNA of the CDR3 is TGTGCCAGCAGGGAGGATAGCTTTAATGAGCAGTTCTTC.

The chain is built from TRBV5-1 and TRBJ1-1, with 9 bases fitting TRBD1. The germline CDR1 and CDR2 sequences are SGHRS and YFSETQ. This CDR3 spans 15 amino acids. V shed 4 bases and J 4 bases; nucleotides not matched to a gene: 8. The DNA for the CDR3 is TGCGCCAGCAGCCTCCGGGACAGGGTTCGCACTGAAGCTTTCTTT. This codes for CASSLRDRVRTEAFF. The full variable domain, completed using reference TRBV5-1 and TRBJ1-1, is KAGVTQTPRYLIKTRGQQVTLSCSPISGHRSVSWYQQTPGQGLQFLFEYFSETQRNKGNFPGRFSGRQFSNSRSEMNVSTLELGDSALYLCASSLRDRVRTEAFFGQGTRLTVV.

This clonotype was found a few times. This rearrangement joins TRBV5-5 to TRBJ2-1; D not resolved. Germline CDR1 and CDR2: SGHKS and YYEKEE (reference sequence). V shed 2 bases and J shed 7 bases, with 10 bases lying between them. CDR3 length: 13 amino acids. CDR3 region: CASSLRLVNEQFF. In nucleotides, the CDR3 is TGTGCCAGCAGCTTAAGATTAGTGAATGAGCAGTTCTTC.

There are a few counts of this clonotype. J is TRBJ2-1 and V is TRBV7-8, with D perhaps TRBD2 (7 bases). The CDR3 has 15 amino acids. Germline V gives CDR1 SGHVS, CDR2 FQNEAQ. Trimming removed 3 bases at V and 7 bases at J, with 16 bases between. The CDR3 here is CASSFEGGALNEQFF. As DNA, the CDR3 is TGTGCCAGCAGCTTTGAGGGGGGGGCCTTAAATGAGCAGTTCTTC.

The chain is built from TRBV6-5 and TRBJ1-2; TRBD1 agrees at 7 bases. V lost 4 bases, J lost 8 bases, and 4 bases stayed unmatched. The CDR3 sequence is 12 residues long. Germline CDR1 and CDR2: MNHEY and SVGAGI. The CDR3 region is CASSLQGWGYTF. The DNA of the CDR3 is TGTGCCAGCAGTTTACAGGGGTGGGGCTACACCTTC.

This clonotype was observed a few times. The chain uses TRBV20-1 and TRBJ2-1, with D perhaps matching TRBD2 (6 bases). Deletions cut 4 bases from V and 3 bases from J, with 13 bases between. This CDR3 spans 14 amino acids. Germline assignment: CDR1 DFQATT and CDR2 SNEGSKA (reference sequence). The CDR3 DNA reads TGCAGTGCTATCACGGGAGAAGTCTACAATGAGCAGTTCTTC. Residues: CSAITGEVYNEQFF.

This clonotype was seen many times. The CDR3 bases are TGTGCCAGCACCCCCCGAGGGATTAACACTGAAGCTTTCTTT. Translating gives CASTPRGINTEAFF. V usage is TRBV12-3 or TRBV12-4 and J usage is TRBJ1-1; no firm D call. This CDR3 has 14 amino acids. Between the trimmed V and J ends, which lost 7 bases and 2 bases, there was a span of 14 bases.

There are a few counts of this clonotype. The gene calls are TRBV29-1 and TRBJ2-2; D is perhaps TRBD2 (5 bases). Per germline, CDR1 SQVTM and CDR2 ANQGSEA. The CDR3 runs 13 residues. Trimming shortened V by 7 bases and J by 4 bases, and 13 bases separated the two germline ends. As DNA, the CDR3 is TGCAGCGGGGGAGATCCGAGCACCGGGGAGCTGTTTTTT. It codes for CSGGDPSTGELFF.

This clonotype appeared a few times. This chain links TRBV14 with TRBJ1-1; 7 positions match TRBD1. V was pared by 2 bases and J by 1 base, with 4 bases of the junction left unmatched. The V gene's germline CDR1 is SGHDN and CDR2 FVKESK. The CDR3 sequence is 15 residues long. CDR3 nucleotides: TGTGCCAGCAGCCAAAACAGGGGAGCGAACACTGAAGCTTTCTTT. Amino acids: CASSQNRGANTEAFF. The variable domain in full, with the rest retrieved from reference TRBV14 and TRBJ1-1, is EAGVTQFPSHSVIEKGQTVTLRCDPISGHDNLYWYRRVMGKEIKFLLHFVKESKQDESGMPNNRFLAERTGGTYSTLKVQPAELEDSGVYFCASSQNRGANTEAFFGQGTRLTVV.

The V gene is TRBV18, the J gene TRBJ2-7, with unresolved D. The CDR3 length is 16 residues. V lost 3 bases and J lost 6, with 21 bases in between. The germline CDR1 and CDR2 sequences are KGHSH and LQKENI. The CDR3 region has the DNA TGTGCCAGCTCACCCAACAGCCCGTCCATCATCTCCGAGCAGTACTTC. This codes for CASSPNSPSIISEQYF.

CDR3 coding DNA: TGTGCCAGCAGTGAACGTTCCTACGAGCAGTACGTC. It codes for CASSERSYEQYV. The chain carries TRBV6-1 and TRBJ2-7; D gene ambiguous. CDR3 length: 12 amino acids. Germline CDR1 MNHNS, CDR2 SASEGT. Trimming pared 2 bases from V and 1 base from J, leaving 3 bases between.

V is TRBV3-1 and J is TRBJ2-1; 8 positions agree with TRBD2. CDR3 length equals 15 residues. CDR1 and CDR2 from the germline V gene are LGHDT and YNNKEL (reference sequence). Trimming at V came to 7 bases and at J to 8 bases, leaving 13 bases not matched to a gene. For the CDR3, the DNA is TGTGCCAGCACCCGGGGGGGCCCCTTTGGCGATGAGCAGTTCTTC. This sequence encodes CASTRGGPFGDEQFF.